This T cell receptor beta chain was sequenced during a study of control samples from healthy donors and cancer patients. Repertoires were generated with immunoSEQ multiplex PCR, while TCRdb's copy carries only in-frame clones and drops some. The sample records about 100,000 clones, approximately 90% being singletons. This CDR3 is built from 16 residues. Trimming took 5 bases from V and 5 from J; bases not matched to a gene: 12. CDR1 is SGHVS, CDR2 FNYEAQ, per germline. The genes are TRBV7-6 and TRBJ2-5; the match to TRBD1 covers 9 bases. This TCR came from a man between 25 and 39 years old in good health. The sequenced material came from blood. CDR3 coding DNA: TGTGCCAGCAGCGCCACAGGGGGCTCTTATCAGGAGACCCAGTACTTC. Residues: CASSATGGSYQETQYF.